The rows below give T cell receptor beta chains drawn from one sample of a study of blood T cell repertoires in COVID-19. Here immunoSEQ multiplex PCR was the method, and the copy in TCRdb shows in-frame clones only, minus some. The table lists some 290,000 clones, more than 90% of them singletons. The sequencing input was PBMCs or T cells enriched from blood (not recorded which). All receptors come from a woman in her 30s who had been exposed to COVID-19. Each CDR3 is given with its conserved first and last residue. Each record gives: clone size, D gene, V gene, J gene, CDR3 length, CDR3 protein. A D gene is named only where the DNA matches it firmly. Clone size is not always given. Where it is, it says once, few, many or a class for expanded clones.

clone_size: -
d_call: -
v_call: TRBV6-5
j_call: TRBJ1-1
cdr3_length: 13
cdr3_aa: CASRGTGMTEAFF

clone_size: -
d_call: TRBD1
v_call: TRBV6-1
j_call: TRBJ1-5
cdr3_length: 17
cdr3_aa: CASSAQGQGAGNQPQHF

clone_size: -
d_call: -
v_call: TRBV7-6
j_call: TRBJ1-6
cdr3_length: 14
cdr3_aa: CASSEAWAGGPLHF

clone_size: -
d_call: -
v_call: TRBV27
j_call: TRBJ1-1
cdr3_length: 13
cdr3_aa: CASSRRVRTEAFF

clone_size: -
d_call: -
v_call: TRBV2
j_call: TRBJ1-2
cdr3_length: 13
cdr3_aa: CASSDSTYYGYTF

clone_size: few
d_call: TRBD1
v_call: TRBV6-5
j_call: TRBJ1-1
cdr3_length: 14
cdr3_aa: CASRMTGPWTEAFF

clone_size: -
d_call: -
v_call: TRBV7-6
j_call: TRBJ1-3
cdr3_length: 16
cdr3_aa: CASSLSGEGAGNTIYF

clone_size: -
d_call: TRBD1
v_call: TRBV6-2/TRBV6-3
j_call: TRBJ2-5
cdr3_length: 17
cdr3_aa: CASSPGQGQVRQETQYF

clone_size: -
d_call: -
v_call: TRBV7-8
j_call: TRBJ2-7
cdr3_length: 15
cdr3_aa: CASSLPGVRSYEQYF

clone_size: -
d_call: -
v_call: TRBV7-9
j_call: TRBJ1-2
cdr3_length: 16
cdr3_aa: CASSYRPGGGLTGYTF

clone_size: -
d_call: TRBD2
v_call: TRBV2
j_call: TRBJ2-5
cdr3_length: 15
cdr3_aa: CASSAGGAPGETQYF

clone_size: few
d_call: -
v_call: TRBV27
j_call: TRBJ2-7
cdr3_length: 14
cdr3_aa: CASSYVLSSYEQYF

clone_size: -
d_call: TRBD1
v_call: TRBV19
j_call: TRBJ1-2
cdr3_length: 14
cdr3_aa: CASSIRGRIYGYTF

clone_size: once
d_call: TRBD2
v_call: TRBV5-5
j_call: TRBJ2-1
cdr3_length: 18
cdr3_aa: CASSGGLAGAIIRNEQFF

clone_size: -
d_call: -
v_call: TRBV9
j_call: TRBJ2-1
cdr3_length: 12
cdr3_aa: CASGPGLSEQFF

clone_size: -
d_call: -
v_call: TRBV9
j_call: TRBJ2-2
cdr3_length: 16
cdr3_aa: CASSVDGTANTGELFF

clone_size: -
d_call: TRBD2
v_call: TRBV6-5
j_call: TRBJ2-1
cdr3_length: 14
cdr3_aa: CASSYYGGGNEQFF

clone_size: once
d_call: -
v_call: TRBV19
j_call: TRBJ1-4
cdr3_length: 17
cdr3_aa: CASSKATRQATGEKLFF

clone_size: -
d_call: -
v_call: TRBV18
j_call: TRBJ2-7
cdr3_length: 13
cdr3_aa: CASSPRSRYEQYF

clone_size: -
d_call: TRBD1
v_call: TRBV11-2
j_call: TRBJ1-1
cdr3_length: 15
cdr3_aa: CASSSTGGRNTEAFF

clone_size: -
d_call: TRBD1
v_call: TRBV4-3
j_call: TRBJ1-5
cdr3_length: 17
cdr3_aa: CASSQEPDRGESQPQHF

clone_size: -
d_call: -
v_call: TRBV10-3
j_call: TRBJ2-7
cdr3_length: 13
cdr3_aa: CATCPGDTYEQYF

clone_size: -
d_call: TRBD1
v_call: TRBV6-4
j_call: TRBJ1-2
cdr3_length: 15
cdr3_aa: CASSEQPGQGNGYTF

clone_size: -
d_call: -
v_call: TRBV5-1
j_call: TRBJ1-5
cdr3_length: 14
cdr3_aa: CASSPLQGEQPQHF

clone_size: -
d_call: -
v_call: TRBV15
j_call: TRBJ1-3
cdr3_length: 15
cdr3_aa: CATSREGRAGNTIYF

clone_size: -
d_call: TRBD2
v_call: TRBV4-3
j_call: TRBJ2-1
cdr3_length: 15
cdr3_aa: CASSFGLADYNEQFF

clone_size: -
d_call: TRBD1
v_call: TRBV19
j_call: TRBJ1-2
cdr3_length: 13
cdr3_aa: CASWGRGPYGYTF

clone_size: -
d_call: -
v_call: TRBV5-1
j_call: TRBJ1-5
cdr3_length: 17
cdr3_aa: CASSPTPDIYSNQPQHF

clone_size: -
d_call: -
v_call: TRBV7-9
j_call: TRBJ1-2
cdr3_length: 12
cdr3_aa: CASSRAEYGYTF

clone_size: -
d_call: -
v_call: TRBV5-4
j_call: TRBJ1-6
cdr3_length: 15
cdr3_aa: CASSLGQGGNSPLHF

clone_size: -
d_call: -
v_call: TRBV4-3
j_call: TRBJ2-4
cdr3_length: 15
cdr3_aa: CASSQTALVKNIQYF

clone_size: -
d_call: -
v_call: TRBV9
j_call: TRBJ1-4
cdr3_length: 14
cdr3_aa: CASGPLGLNEKLFF

clone_size: -
d_call: -
v_call: TRBV5-4
j_call: TRBJ2-7
cdr3_length: 14
cdr3_aa: CASSLSYRSYEQYF

clone_size: -
d_call: TRBD1
v_call: TRBV13
j_call: TRBJ1-3
cdr3_length: 13
cdr3_aa: CASGQVSGNTIYF

clone_size: once
d_call: -
v_call: TRBV21-1
j_call: TRBJ1-5
cdr3_length: 15
cdr3_aa: CASSIPGGTIRPQHF

clone_size: -
d_call: -
v_call: TRBV15
j_call: TRBJ2-5
cdr3_length: 13
cdr3_aa: CATQKQGPETQYF

clone_size: -
d_call: TRBD2
v_call: TRBV5-5
j_call: TRBJ2-5
cdr3_length: 17
cdr3_aa: CASSLRSASGNQETQYF

clone_size: few
d_call: -
v_call: TRBV6-2/TRBV6-3
j_call: TRBJ1-1
cdr3_length: 14
cdr3_aa: CASSSGTYPPKAFF

clone_size: -
d_call: -
v_call: TRBV6-5
j_call: TRBJ1-4
cdr3_length: 15
cdr3_aa: CASSYTTPSGEKLFF

clone_size: -
d_call: TRBD1
v_call: TRBV5-1
j_call: TRBJ1-2
cdr3_length: 15
cdr3_aa: CASSDWGQGLGGYTF

clone_size: -
d_call: -
v_call: TRBV25-1
j_call: TRBJ1-4
cdr3_length: 15
cdr3_aa: CASSEWGQGREKLFF

clone_size: -
d_call: -
v_call: TRBV29-1
j_call: TRBJ2-3
cdr3_length: 12
cdr3_aa: CSARGATDTQYF

clone_size: once
d_call: TRBD2
v_call: TRBV5-5
j_call: TRBJ2-2
cdr3_length: 18
cdr3_aa: CASSPLPLAGGITGELFF

clone_size: -
d_call: TRBD1
v_call: TRBV5-1
j_call: TRBJ2-5
cdr3_length: 15
cdr3_aa: CASAGGRGKQETQYF

clone_size: -
d_call: -
v_call: TRBV12-3/TRBV12-4
j_call: TRBJ1-2
cdr3_length: 13
cdr3_aa: CASSFGREAGYTF

clone_size: -
d_call: -
v_call: TRBV4-2
j_call: TRBJ2-3
cdr3_length: 17
cdr3_aa: CASSQDSSGISTDTQYF

clone_size: -
d_call: -
v_call: TRBV18
j_call: TRBJ1-2
cdr3_length: 16
cdr3_aa: CASSNQRQGLSYGYTF

clone_size: -
d_call: -
v_call: TRBV14
j_call: TRBJ1-2
cdr3_length: 13
cdr3_aa: CASSRGLLYGYTF

clone_size: -
d_call: -
v_call: TRBV12-3/TRBV12-4
j_call: TRBJ1-6
cdr3_length: 13
cdr3_aa: CASSLLRGSPLHF

clone_size: -
d_call: TRBD2
v_call: TRBV10-3
j_call: TRBJ2-1
cdr3_length: 16
cdr3_aa: CATVGLAGVGLGEQFF

clone_size: -
d_call: TRBD1
v_call: TRBV15
j_call: TRBJ2-1
cdr3_length: 16
cdr3_aa: CATSRRLGQVDNEQFF

clone_size: -
d_call: -
v_call: TRBV18
j_call: TRBJ1-1
cdr3_length: 15
cdr3_aa: CASSPVAGSGTEAFF

clone_size: -
d_call: TRBD2
v_call: TRBV28
j_call: TRBJ2-3
cdr3_length: 15
cdr3_aa: CASSESGGPTDTQYF

clone_size: many
d_call: TRBD2
v_call: TRBV27
j_call: TRBJ2-1
cdr3_length: 19
cdr3_aa: CASSPIGRGASGGRNEQFF